This entry lists 20 T cell receptor beta chains sequenced from one sample in a study of blood T cell repertoires in COVID-19. Clones were read by immunoSEQ multiplex PCR, and TCRdb kept only the in-frame ones, dropping some. The table lists a few hundred thousand clones, around 84% of them singletons, with 9.7% in the top ten. Sequencing input: peripheral blood. These receptors were obtained from a man aged 50 to 60 with active or convalescent COVID-19.

This chain connects TRBV28 to TRBJ2-7, with D possibly being TRBD2 (5 bases). Trimming took off 8 bases at V and 7 bases at J, with 21 bases between the two ends. CDR1 MDHEN and CDR2 SYDVKM come from the germline V gene. The CDR3 has 14 amino acids. The CDR3 DNA sequence: TGTGCCAGCGCCTTGGAGACCACCTCGGGGGAGCAGTACTTC. This translates into CASALETTSGEQYF.

V is TRBV15 and J is TRBJ1-6; maybe TRBD1 (5 bases). V lost 3 bases and J lost 7, with 13 bases in between. The CDR3 totals 15 residues. The germline gives CDR1 LNHNV, CDR2 YYDKDF (reference sequence). CDR3 in amino acids: CATSRGGTLNSPLHF. As DNA, the CDR3 is TGTGCCACCAGCAGGGGAGGGACTCTGAATTCACCCCTCCACTTT. Full variable domain (rest looked up from reference TRBV15 and TRBJ1-6): DAMVIQNPRYQVTQFGKPVTLSCSQTLNHNVMYWYQQKSSQAPKLLFHYYDKDFNNEADTPDNFQSRRPNTSFCFLDIRSPGLGDTAMYLCATSRGGTLNSPLHFGNGTRLTVT.

The rearrangement uses TRBV6-5 and TRBJ1-5, with D hard to call. This CDR3 has 11 residues. V dropped 7 bases and J dropped 9 bases, with 10 bases sitting between them. Germline-derived CDR1 and CDR2 are MNHEY and SVGAGI. The CDR3 loop reads CASTTVGPQHF. The CDR3 DNA follows: TGTGCCAGCACCACGGTTGGGCCCCAGCATTTT.

This chain joins TRBV24-1 and TRBJ2-5, with D possibly TRBD1 on 6 matching bases. The V end was cut by 1 base, the J end by 3 bases, with 11 bases between. There are 15 residues in the CDR3. Per the germline V gene, CDR1 is KGHDR and CDR2 is SFDVKD. CDR3 DNA sequence: TGTGCCACCAGTGATTTCATACAGGGTAAAGAGACCCAGTACTTC. Translated, it gives CATSDFIQGKETQYF.

The gene calls are TRBV20-1 and TRBJ2-7, with 11 positions matching TRBD2. V shed 3 bases and J 1 base; nucleotides not matched to a gene: 5. Germline V CDR1 and CDR2: DFQATT, SNEGSKA (reference sequence). The CDR3 contains 15 residues. This chain's CDR3 is CSASRTSGPSYEQYF. Here the CDR3 DNA reads TGCAGTGCTAGTCGGACTAGCGGGCCTTCCTACGAGCAGTACTTC.

CDR3 amino acids: CATSRDLGGGEKLFF. The CDR3 DNA follows: TGTGCCACCAGCAGAGATCTCGGGGGTGGTGAAAAACTGTTTTTT. The J gene is TRBJ1-4, the V gene TRBV15, with a possible D match to TRBD1 (5 bases). Trimming stripped 0 bases from V and 7 bases from J, with 12 bases between. Germline V lookup: CDR1 LNHNV, CDR2 YYDKDF (reference sequence). This CDR3 region has 15 residues.

This clone was picked up one time. The rearrangement links TRBV10-3 to TRBJ2-7; D gene unclear. V was clipped by 4 bases and J by 4 bases, with 8 bases between them. CDR3 length: 12 residues. Germline CDR1 ENHRY, CDR2 SYGVKD. CDR3 coding DNA: TGTGCCATCAGTGCACAGCAATACGAGCAGTACTTC. Translation gives CAISAQQYEQYF.

For the CDR3, the DNA is TGCAGCGTTGAAGTAATAGGACAGACCTCCTACAATGAGCAGTTCTTC. This encodes CSVEVIGQTSYNEQFF. This rearrangement joins TRBV29-1 to TRBJ2-1; possibly TRBD1 for D (6 bases). V was cut by 1 base and J by 0 bases, with 13 bases left in between. The CDR3 sequence is 16 residues long. Looked up from germline, CDR1 is SQVTM and CDR2 is ANQGSEA.

The chain combines TRBV9 with TRBJ1-4, with a tentative D call TRBD1 (6 bases). The CDR3 extends over 14 amino acids. CDR1 and CDR2 from the germline V gene are SGDLS and YYNGEE. Trimming took off 3 bases at V and 7 bases at J, with 13 bases between the two ends. CDR3 amino acids: CASSGGTTGEKLFF. For the CDR3, the DNA is TGTGCCAGCAGCGGGGGGACAACCGGTGAAAAACTGTTTTTT.

This clone was counted between two and nine times. The V call is TRBV29-1, the J call TRBJ1-2; D possibly corresponds to TRBD1 (6 bases). The germline V and J ends were trimmed by 4 bases and 6 bases, with 12 bases remaining between them. CDR1 and CDR2 from the germline V gene are SQVTM and ANQGSEA. CDR3 length: 12 residues. CDR3 loop: CSVVGTGNGYTF. The CDR3 region has the DNA TGCAGCGTTGTCGGCACAGGGAATGGCTACACCTTC.

The V call is TRBV5-4, the J call TRBJ1-2; no reliable D call. V lost 0 bases and J 2 bases, leaving 11 bases between the germline ends. The V gene's germline CDR1 is SGHNT and CDR2 YYREEE (reference sequence). This CDR3 contains 15 residues. CDR3 protein: CASSLGRGLNYGYTF. The CDR3 DNA sequence: TGTGCCAGCAGCTTGGGGCGGGGTTTGAACTATGGCTACACCTTC.

This clone occurred a few times. CDR3 protein: CASSFSLSSYNEQFF. The CDR3 DNA follows: TGTGCCAGCAGCTTCTCCCTGAGCTCCTACAATGAGCAGTTCTTC. V gene TRBV13 combines with J gene TRBJ2-1; D is unresolved. Germline V gives CDR1 PRHDT, CDR2 FYEKMQ (reference sequence). There are 15 residues in the CDR3. Trimming took 3 bases from V and 0 from J, leaving 9 bases between them.

The chain is built from TRBV19 and TRBJ1-6; 7 bases are a match to TRBD1. V dropped 9 bases and J dropped 7; count of bases not matched to a gene: 6. This CDR3 has 13 residues. Germline V gives CDR1 LNHDA, CDR2 SQIVND (reference sequence). CDR3 DNA sequence: TGTGCCAGCACAGGGGAAGGGAATTCACCCCTCCACTTT. Its protein product is CASTGEGNSPLHF.

The gene calls are TRBV2 and TRBJ1-6; a weak D match, TRBD1 (5 bases). In germline, CDR1 is SNHLY, CDR2 FYNNEI. Trimming pared 4 bases from V and 7 bases from J, leaving 14 bases between. The CDR3 covers 15 residues. This CDR3 reads CASSALRGGNSPLHF. DNA for the CDR3: TGTGCCAGCAGTGCTCTCCGGGGGGGAAATTCACCCCTCCACTTT.

A few counts support this clone. This chain uses TRBV2 with TRBJ2-6, with 9 bases that match TRBD1. This CDR3 region has 17 residues. With V trimmed by 3 bases and J by 2 bases, 5 bases remained unmatched. Germline CDR1 is SNHLY and CDR2 is FYNNEI. DNA for the CDR3: TGTGCCAGCAGTGATCACAGGGGGCTCGCTGGGGCCAACGTCCTGACTTTC. Residues: CASSDHRGLAGANVLTF. Complete variable domain (other parts from reference TRBV2 and TRBJ2-6): EPEVTQTPSHQVTQMGQEVILRCVPISNHLYFYWYRQILGQKVEFLVSFYNNEISEKSEIFDDQFSVERPDGSNFTLKIRSTKLEDSAMYFCASSDHRGLAGANVLTFGAGSRLTVL.

The CDR3 DNA reads TGTGCCAGCAGCTTGGGACCCGGAGGGAATCAGCCCCAGCATTTT. It translates to CASSLGPGGNQPQHF. The chain recombines TRBV5-8 with TRBJ1-5; no clear D gene. This CDR3 comprises 15 residues. CDR1 is SGHTS, CDR2 YDEGEE, per germline. V shed 0 bases and J shed 4 bases, with 11 bases lying between them.

The chain uses TRBV7-2 and TRBJ1-6; D is possibly TRBD1 (6 bases). This CDR3 is built from 15 residues. Germline assignment: CDR1 SGHTA and CDR2 FQGNSA. The ends were cut back, 5 bases at V and 10 bases at J, with 18 bases in the middle. CDR3 protein: CASSLRGGRGSPLHF. The CDR3 DNA reads as TGTGCCAGCAGCCTACGGGGGGGGCGCGGATCACCCCTCCACTTT. The entire variable domain, with the rest obtained from reference TRBV7-2 and TRBJ1-6, is as follows: GAGVSQSPSNKVTEKGKDVELRCDPISGHTALYWYRQSLGQGLEFLIYFQGNSAPDKSGLPSDRFSAERTGGSVSTLTIQRTQQEDSAVYLCASSLRGGRGSPLHFGNGTRLTVT.

This chain joins TRBV4-2 and TRBJ1-4, with 12 bases identical to TRBD1. The V gene end was trimmed by 4 bases and the J gene end by 8 bases; junction bases not matched to a gene: 5. Germline V gene lookup returns CDR1 LGHNA and CDR2 YNFKEQ. This CDR3 spans 15 amino acids. CDR3 amino acids: CASSPRDRGREKLFF. The CDR3 DNA sequence: TGTGCCAGCAGCCCTCGGGACAGGGGGCGGGAAAAACTGTTTTTT.

The chain has TRBV27 and TRBJ1-5; D is perhaps TRBD1 (6 bases). The V and J ends lost 5 bases and 6 bases respectively, with 17 bases between them. CDR1 MNHEY and CDR2 SMNVEV come from the germline V gene (reference sequence). This CDR3 is 15 amino acids long. The CDR3 loop is CASSPRPTGSQPQHF. CDR3 DNA sequence: TGTGCCAGCAGTCCCCGACCGACAGGTAGTCAGCCCCAGCATTTT.

The chain recombines TRBV5-4 with TRBJ2-7; D is perhaps TRBD1 (6 bases). V lost 3 bases and J lost 3, with 16 bases in between. Germline V gives CDR1 SGHNT, CDR2 YYREEE (reference sequence). This CDR3 contains 15 residues. The CDR3 protein is CASSSAGANDYEQYF. CDR3 nucleotides: TGTGCCAGCAGCTCCGCAGGGGCCAATGACTACGAGCAGTACTTC.